This TCR beta chain appears in the sequencing data of a study of T cell responses to AZD1222 COVID-19 vaccine. Study-wide background: Second-dose intervals of approximately 4 or approximately 12 weeks were pooled. Overall study findings and caveats: In a largely white British group with more females than males, clonal diversity was possibly underestimated. Baseline antibody screening turned up just six or seven seropositive AZD1222 recipients. Repertoires were obtained solely post-peak T cell response.

Germline V CDR1 and CDR2: MGHDK, SYGVNS. The CDR3 loop spans 16 amino acids. Trimming pared 0 bases from V and 8 bases from J, leaving 17 bases between. TCRdb's table, derived via immunoSEQ multiplex PCR, lists solely in-frame clones and lacks some. The sample yields around 150,000 clones, roughly 92% seen once. As for this clone: Its antigen is undetermined.

The clonotype originates from an adult in good health. The source material was peripheral blood, sampled on day 0 of AZD1222 vaccination. The V gene is TRBV25-1, the J gene TRBJ2-1; D is perhaps TRBD2 (6 bases). CDR3 sequence reads: CASSEYPGASAHEQFF. The CDR3 bases are TGTGCCAGCAGTGAATATCCAGGAGCTAGCGCCCATGAGCAGTTCTTC.